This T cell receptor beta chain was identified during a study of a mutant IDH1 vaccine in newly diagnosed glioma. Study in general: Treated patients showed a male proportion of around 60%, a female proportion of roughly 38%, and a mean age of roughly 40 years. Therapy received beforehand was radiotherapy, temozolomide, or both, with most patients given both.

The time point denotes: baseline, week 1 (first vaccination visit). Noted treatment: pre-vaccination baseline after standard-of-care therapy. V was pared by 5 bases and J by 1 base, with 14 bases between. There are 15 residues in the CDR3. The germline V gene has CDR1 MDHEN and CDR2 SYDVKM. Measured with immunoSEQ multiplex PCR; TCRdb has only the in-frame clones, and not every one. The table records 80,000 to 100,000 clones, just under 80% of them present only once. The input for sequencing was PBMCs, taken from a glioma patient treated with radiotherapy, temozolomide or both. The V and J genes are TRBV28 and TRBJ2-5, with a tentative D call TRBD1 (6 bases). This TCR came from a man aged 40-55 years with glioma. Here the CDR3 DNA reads TGTGCCAGCAGTCCATCGGGACACCTCCAAGAGACCCAGTACTTC. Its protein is CASSPSGHLQETQYF.